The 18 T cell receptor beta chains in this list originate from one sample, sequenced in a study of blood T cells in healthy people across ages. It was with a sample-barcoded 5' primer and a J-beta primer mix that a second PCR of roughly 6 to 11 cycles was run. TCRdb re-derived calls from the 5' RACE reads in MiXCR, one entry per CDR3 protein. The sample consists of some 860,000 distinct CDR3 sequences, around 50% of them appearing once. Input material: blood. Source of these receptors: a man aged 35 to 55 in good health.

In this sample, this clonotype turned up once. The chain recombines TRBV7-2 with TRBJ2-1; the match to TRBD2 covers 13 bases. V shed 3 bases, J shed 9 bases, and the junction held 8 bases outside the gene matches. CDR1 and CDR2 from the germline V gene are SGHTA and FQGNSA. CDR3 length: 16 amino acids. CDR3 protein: CASSFRTSGGRGEQFF. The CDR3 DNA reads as TGTGCCAGCAGCTTCCGGACTAGCGGGGGTAGGGGTGAGCAGTTCTTC.

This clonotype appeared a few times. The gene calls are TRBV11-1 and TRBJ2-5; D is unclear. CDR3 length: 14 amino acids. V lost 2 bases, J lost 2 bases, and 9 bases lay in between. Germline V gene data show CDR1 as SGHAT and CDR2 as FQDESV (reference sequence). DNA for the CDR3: TGTGCCAGCAGCTTATCATCAATTCAAGAGACCCAGTACTTC. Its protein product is CASSLSSIQETQYF.

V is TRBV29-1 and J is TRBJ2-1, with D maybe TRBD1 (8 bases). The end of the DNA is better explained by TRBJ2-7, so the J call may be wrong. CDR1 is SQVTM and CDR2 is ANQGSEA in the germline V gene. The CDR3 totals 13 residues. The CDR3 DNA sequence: TGCAGCGCCGGACAGGGAGGGGGCAATGAGCAGTACTTC. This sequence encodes CSAGQGGGNEQYF.

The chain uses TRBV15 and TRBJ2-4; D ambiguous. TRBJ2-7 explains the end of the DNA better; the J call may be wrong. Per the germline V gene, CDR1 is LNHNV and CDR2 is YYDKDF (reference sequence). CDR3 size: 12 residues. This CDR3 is CATSRVNDEQYF. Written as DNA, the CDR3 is TGTGCCACCAGCAGAGTTAACGACGAGCAGTACTTC.

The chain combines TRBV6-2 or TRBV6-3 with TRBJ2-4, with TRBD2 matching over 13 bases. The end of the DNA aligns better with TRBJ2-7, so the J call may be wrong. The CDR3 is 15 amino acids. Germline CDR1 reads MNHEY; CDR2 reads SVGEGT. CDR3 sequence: CASRPTSGRGHEQYF. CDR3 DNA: TGTGCCAGCAGGCCCACTAGCGGGAGGGGCCACGAGCAGTACTTC.

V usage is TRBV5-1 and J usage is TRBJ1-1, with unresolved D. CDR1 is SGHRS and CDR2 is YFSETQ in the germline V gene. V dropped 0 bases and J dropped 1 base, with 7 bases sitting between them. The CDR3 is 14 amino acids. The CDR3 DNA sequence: TGCGCCAGCAGCTTGGACGTATCGAACACTGAAGCTTTCTTT. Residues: CASSLDVSNTEAFF.

CDR3 residues: CASSLGTGTGGSPLHF. The CDR3 region has the DNA TGTGCCAGCAGCTTAGGAACCGGGACAGGGGGCTCACCCCTCCACTTT. V and J are TRBV11-2 and TRBJ1-6, with 12 bases that match TRBD1. Trimming cost V 1 base and J 10 bases; bases outside gene matches: 5. This CDR3 has 16 residues. Germline CDR1 SGHAT, CDR2 FQNNGV.

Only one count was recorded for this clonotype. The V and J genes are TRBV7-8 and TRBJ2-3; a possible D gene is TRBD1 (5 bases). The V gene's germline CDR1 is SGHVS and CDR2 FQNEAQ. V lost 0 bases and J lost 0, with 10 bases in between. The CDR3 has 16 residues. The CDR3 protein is CASSLAGRTSTDTQYF. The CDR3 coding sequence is TGTGCCAGCAGCTTAGCGGGGCGGACCAGCACAGATACGCAGTATTTT.

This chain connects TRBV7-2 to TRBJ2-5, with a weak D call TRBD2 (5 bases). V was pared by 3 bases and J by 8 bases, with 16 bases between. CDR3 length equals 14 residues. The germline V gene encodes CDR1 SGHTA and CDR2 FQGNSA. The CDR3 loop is CASSFNPGIGTQYF. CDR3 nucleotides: TGTGCCAGCAGCTTTAATCCCGGGATTGGTACCCAGTACTTC. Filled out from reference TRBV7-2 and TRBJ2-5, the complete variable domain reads GAGVSQSPSNKVTEKGKDVELRCDPISGHTALYWYRQSLGQGLEFLIYFQGNSAPDKSGLPSDRFSAERTGGSVSTLTIQRTQQEDSAVYLCASSFNPGIGTQYFGPGTRLLVL.

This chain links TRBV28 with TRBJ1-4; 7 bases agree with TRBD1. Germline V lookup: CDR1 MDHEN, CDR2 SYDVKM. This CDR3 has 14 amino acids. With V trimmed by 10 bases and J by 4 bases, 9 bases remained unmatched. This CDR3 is CATLYRGGNEKLFF. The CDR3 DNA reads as TGTGCCACCCTATACAGGGGTGGTAATGAAAAACTGTTTTTT.

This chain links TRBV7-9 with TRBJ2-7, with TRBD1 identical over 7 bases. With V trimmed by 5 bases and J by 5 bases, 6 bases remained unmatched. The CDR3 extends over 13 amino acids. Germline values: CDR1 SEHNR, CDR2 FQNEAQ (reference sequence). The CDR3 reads CASSADRVDEQYF. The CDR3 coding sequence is TGTGCCAGCAGCGCAGACAGGGTCGACGAGCAGTACTTC.

The CDR3 reads CASSVTGVLTTDTQYF. In nucleotides, the CDR3 is TGTGCCAGCAGCGTAACGGGCGTCTTAACCACAGATACGCAGTATTTT. J is TRBJ2-3 and V is TRBV9; D ambiguous. Germline CDR1 and CDR2: SGDLS and YYNGEE. Trimming took off 1 base at V and 2 bases at J, with 14 bases between the two ends. The length of the CDR3 is 16 residues. Supplemented by reference TRBV9 and TRBJ2-3, the full variable domain reads DSGVTQTPKHLITATGQRVTLRCSPRSGDLSVYWYQQSLDQGLQFLIQYYNGEERAKGNILERFSAQQFPDLHSELNLSSLELGDSALYFCASSVTGVLTTDTQYFGPGTRLTVL.

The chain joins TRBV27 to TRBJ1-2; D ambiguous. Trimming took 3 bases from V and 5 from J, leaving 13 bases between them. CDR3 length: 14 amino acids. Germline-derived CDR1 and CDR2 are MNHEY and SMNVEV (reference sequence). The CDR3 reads CASSFSRWDYGYTF. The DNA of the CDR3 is TGTGCCAGCAGTTTCTCAAGATGGGATTATGGCTACACCTTC.

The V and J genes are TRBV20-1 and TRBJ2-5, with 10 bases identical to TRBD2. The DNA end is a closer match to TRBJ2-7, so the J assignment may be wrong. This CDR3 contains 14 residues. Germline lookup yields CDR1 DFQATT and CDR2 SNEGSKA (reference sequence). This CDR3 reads CSATLAGAPYEQYF. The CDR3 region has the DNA TGCAGTGCTACGCTAGCGGGAGCTCCGTACGAGCAGTACTTC.

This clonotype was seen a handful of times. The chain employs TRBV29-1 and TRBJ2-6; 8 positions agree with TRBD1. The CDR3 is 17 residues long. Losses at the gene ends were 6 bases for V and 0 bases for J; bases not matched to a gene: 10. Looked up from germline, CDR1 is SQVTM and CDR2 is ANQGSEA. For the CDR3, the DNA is TGCAGCGTCCGAGTGACAGGGGTGAGCTCTGGGGCCAACGTCCTGACTTTC. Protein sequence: CSVRVTGVSSGANVLTF.

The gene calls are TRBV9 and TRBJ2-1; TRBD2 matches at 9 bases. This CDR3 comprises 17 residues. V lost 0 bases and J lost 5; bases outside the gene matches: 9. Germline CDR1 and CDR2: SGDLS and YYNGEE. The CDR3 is CASSVAPTSGPHNEQFF. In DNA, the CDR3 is TGTGCCAGCAGCGTAGCTCCTACTAGCGGGCCACACAATGAGCAGTTCTTC.

The CDR3 region is CASSKESSVSNSYEQYF. The CDR3 nucleotides are TGTGCCAGCAGCAAAGAAAGTTCGGTGTCTAATTCCTACGAGCAGTACTTC. The chain joins TRBV21-1 to TRBJ2-7. TRBV21-1 is reported as a pseudogene. This CDR3 is 17 amino acids long.

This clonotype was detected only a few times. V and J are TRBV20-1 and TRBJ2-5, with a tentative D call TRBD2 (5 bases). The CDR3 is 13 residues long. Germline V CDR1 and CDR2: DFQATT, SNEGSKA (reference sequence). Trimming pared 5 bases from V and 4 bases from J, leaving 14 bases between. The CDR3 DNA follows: TGCAGTGCTCTTTCGGAGGTGGGAGAGACCCAGTACTTC. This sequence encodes CSALSEVGETQYF.